A single sample is the source of the 29 T cell receptor beta chains below, sequenced in a study of T cell responses to AZD1222 COVID-19 vaccine. Assay: immunoSEQ multiplex PCR; the TCRdb copy retains only in-frame clones and omits some. The sample lists approximately 79,000 clones; 75% to 90% were seen once. Sequenced material: peripheral blood, taken on day 0 of AZD1222 vaccination. The receptors were sampled from an adult in good health.

This chain links TRBV11-3 with TRBJ1-1; D unresolved. The CDR3 spans 13 residues. The V and J ends lost 1 base and 1 base respectively, with 4 bases between them. The germline V gene encodes CDR1 SGHNT and CDR2 YENEEA. Here the CDR3 DNA reads TGTGCCAGCAGCTTAGTTGCGAACACTGAAGCTTTCTTT. This gives the protein CASSLVANTEAFF.

The count of this clone is one. CDR3 region: CASSSPGLAGDYAKNIQYF. The CDR3 DNA reads as TGTGCCAGCAGCTCTCCAGGACTAGCGGGGGACTATGCCAAAAACATTCAGTACTTC. The chain is built from TRBV27 and TRBJ2-4; TRBD2 matches 13 bases. Trimming cost V 6 bases and J 1 base; bases outside gene matches: 12. The germline V gene encodes CDR1 MNHEY and CDR2 SMNVEV (reference sequence). The CDR3 runs 19 residues.

J is TRBJ1-2 and V is TRBV5-4; D is unresolved. The CDR3 is made up of 13 amino acids. Germline CDR1 and CDR2: SGHNT and YYREEE (reference sequence). V lost 9 bases to trimming and J lost 3 bases, with 15 bases between them. CDR3 residues: CATSATGDYGYTF. CDR3 DNA sequence: TGTGCCACCTCAGCCACCGGGGACTATGGCTACACCTTC.

This clone was observed a few times. J is TRBJ2-1 and V is TRBV10-3; 8 bases are a match to TRBD1. The CDR3 totals 16 residues. Losses at the gene ends were 5 bases for V and 8 bases for J; bases not matched to a gene: 14. CDR1 and CDR2 from the germline V gene are ENHRY and SYGVKD. In DNA form, the CDR3 reads TGTGCCATCAGTAACTTCGAAGACAGGGGCATCGATGAGCAGTTCTTC. Protein: CAISNFEDRGIDEQFF.

V is TRBV15 and J is TRBJ1-4; no reliable D call. Germline CDR1 is LNHNV and CDR2 is YYDKDF (reference sequence). The length of the CDR3 is 16 residues. With 0 bases removed from V and 7 bases from J, the gap between germline ends came to 15 bases. For the CDR3, the DNA is TGTGCCACCAGCAGAGATCTAAGGGTAGTGGGTGAAAAACTGTTTTTT. Protein sequence: CATSRDLRVVGEKLFF.

The V gene is TRBV27, the J gene TRBJ2-2; tentative D call: TRBD2 (5 bases). The V end lost 8 bases, the J end lost 3 bases, and 16 bases lay between the germline ends. The CDR3 has 15 residues. Germline CDR1 and CDR2: MNHEY and SMNVEV (reference sequence). The CDR3 DNA reads as TGTGCCAGCGGCCGTGACTATGGGTACACCGGGGAGCTGTTTTTT. Translated: CASGRDYGYTGELFF.

V is TRBV6-1 and J is TRBJ2-5, with 7 bases aligning to TRBD2. The J segment lost 0 bases and the V segment lost 4 bases, leaving 2 bases of the junction unmatched. Germline lookup yields CDR1 MNHNS and CDR2 SASEGT. The CDR3 has 14 amino acids. Here the CDR3 reads CASSVAGNQETQYF. CDR3 nucleotides: TGTGCCAGCAGTGTAGCGGGTAACCAAGAGACCCAGTACTTC.

The genes are TRBV28 and TRBJ2-5, with D perhaps matching TRBD2 (6 bases). V was trimmed by 5 bases and J by 5 bases, leaving 18 bases between them. This CDR3 comprises 15 residues. Germline CDR1 MDHEN, CDR2 SYDVKM. CDR3: CASSQRVDDGETQYF. The CDR3 nucleotides read TGTGCCAGCAGTCAGCGGGTCGACGATGGGGAGACCCAGTACTTC.

This rearrangement joins TRBV7-8 to TRBJ1-5; D is unresolved. Germline CDR1 is SGHVS and CDR2 is FQNEAQ. The CDR3 loop spans 16 amino acids. The V end lost 3 bases, the J end lost 3 bases, and 15 bases lay between the germline ends. The chain's CDR3 is CASSFRGNRDNQPQHF. CDR3 bases: TGTGCCAGCAGCTTTCGCGGGAACCGGGACAATCAGCCCCAGCATTTT. Based on the CDR3 plus reference TRBV7-8 and TRBJ1-5, the full variable domain is GAGVSQSPRYKVAKRGQDVALRCDPISGHVSLFWYQQALGQGPEFLTYFQNEAQLDKSGLPSDRFFAERPEGSVSTLKIQRTQQEDSAVYLCASSFRGNRDNQPQHFGDGTRLSIL.

V is TRBV14 and J is TRBJ2-1; 7 bases match TRBD2. The V gene's germline CDR1 is SGHDN and CDR2 FVKESK. J lost 9 bases, V lost 1 base, and 6 bases had no gene match. The CDR3 sequence is 14 residues long. The CDR3 spells CASSQGTSSSEQFF. CDR3 sequence (DNA): TGTGCCAGCAGCCAAGGGACTAGTAGTTCTGAGCAGTTCTTC.

The chain recombines TRBV10-3 with TRBJ1-3, with D possibly being TRBD1 (6 bases). The CDR3 covers 14 residues. The V and J ends lost 4 bases and 2 bases respectively, with 9 bases between them. Germline V CDR1 and CDR2: ENHRY, SYGVKD. CDR3 bases: TGTGCCATCAGTGTTGGGACAACTGGAAACACCATATATTTT. Translating it yields CAISVGTTGNTIYF.

The J gene is TRBJ2-7, the V gene TRBV9, with unresolved D. CDR1 is SGDLS, CDR2 YYNGEE, per germline. Deletions cut 4 bases from V and 1 base from J, with 15 bases between. The CDR3 has 15 residues. The CDR3 DNA reads TGTGCCAGCAGCCCCGGAGATCGGCCGTCCTACGAGCAGTACTTC. This codes for CASSPGDRPSYEQYF.

The chain links TRBV6-5 to TRBJ2-7, with TRBD2 identical over 11 bases. Germline V gene data show CDR1 as MNHEY and CDR2 as SVGAGI. Trimming removed 4 bases from V and 2 bases from J; junction bases left unmatched: 4. The CDR3 contains 15 residues. The CDR3 sequence is CASSSLAGVPYEQYF. In nucleotides, the CDR3 is TGTGCCAGCAGTTCACTAGCGGGAGTTCCCTACGAGCAGTACTTC.

This clone has a handful of counts. The rearrangement uses TRBV19 and TRBJ2-3; D ambiguous. CDR3 length equals 15 residues. Germline CDR1 and CDR2: LNHDA and SQIVND (reference sequence). V lost 1 base to trimming and J lost 0 bases, with 8 bases between them. The CDR3 region is CASSIGVASTDTQYF. CDR3 coding DNA: TGTGCCAGTAGTATAGGAGTGGCGAGCACAGATACGCAGTATTTT.

This rearrangement joins TRBV19 to TRBJ2-1; TRBD2 is a possible D gene (5 bases). V lost 7 bases and J lost 5, with 21 bases in between. The CDR3 is made up of 16 amino acids. From germline, CDR1 is LNHDA and CDR2 SQIVND (reference sequence). CDR3 bases: TGTGCCAGTACCCCCCGGGGAGCCCTGGGGAACAATGAGCAGTTCTTC. This codes for CASTPRGALGNNEQFF.

The CDR3, as DNA: TGTGCCAGCAGCTTTCCCGGGACAGGTTACAATGAGCAGTTCTTC. It yields the protein CASSFPGTGYNEQFF. This sequence joins TRBV5-4 and TRBJ2-1; 8 nucleotides agree with TRBD1. CDR1 and CDR2 from the germline V gene are SGHNT and YYREEE (reference sequence). Trimming removed 2 bases from V and 4 bases from J; junction bases left unmatched: 5. The CDR3 extends over 15 amino acids.

This clone was seen just once. The chain links TRBV2 to TRBJ1-4; D remains ambiguous. The CDR3 has 16 residues. Trimming pared 5 bases from V and 0 bases from J, leaving 13 bases between. Germline CDR1 SNHLY, CDR2 FYNNEI. The CDR3 nucleotides are TGTGCCAGCAGTCGAAAGAGATTTGCAACTAATGAAAAACTGTTTTTT. Amino acid sequence: CASSRKRFATNEKLFF.

The chain carries TRBV29-1 and TRBJ1-2; 8 nucleotides match TRBD1. The CDR3 length is 14 residues. J gave up 8 bases and V 5 bases, and 13 bases lay outside the gene matches. Germline CDR1 SQVTM, CDR2 ANQGSEA. CDR3 bases: TGCAGCGTTACCCCCCCACAGGGGGGTCGGGGCTACACCTTC. Its protein product is CSVTPPQGGRGYTF.

The chain employs TRBV11-2 and TRBJ1-1; 7 nucleotides agree with TRBD1. CDR1 is SGHAT, CDR2 FQNNGV, per germline. The CDR3 has 15 residues. Losses at the gene ends were 6 bases for V and 1 base for J; bases not matched to a gene: 8. Written as DNA, the CDR3 is TGTGCCAGCAGACAAACAGGGGTTCCGAACACTGAAGCTTTCTTT. Encoded protein: CASRQTGVPNTEAFF.

The V call is TRBV6-1, the J call TRBJ2-5; D possibly uses TRBD1 or TRBD2 (5 bases each). The CDR3 covers 19 residues. Trimming took off 2 bases at V and 0 bases at J, with 22 bases between the two ends. In germline, CDR1 is MNHNS, CDR2 SASEGT. For the CDR3, the DNA is TGTGCCAGCAGTGAATTAGGTGGGTCGAGGGCAGGGTACCAAGAGACCCAGTACTTC. The encoded protein is CASSELGGSRAGYQETQYF.

This chain uses TRBV29-1 with TRBJ1-1, with D hard to call. V was pared by 6 bases and J by 0 bases, with 2 bases between. CDR3 length equals 10 residues. CDR1 and CDR2 (germline): SQVTM, ANQGSEA. CDR3 in DNA: TGCAGCGTGGTGAACACTGAAGCTTTCTTT. The encoded protein is CSVVNTEAFF.

This chain links TRBV18 with TRBJ2-1, with D tentatively TRBD1 (5 bases). Germline-derived CDR1 and CDR2 are KGHSH and LQKENI. The V end lost 3 bases, the J end lost 10 bases, and 13 bases lay between the germline ends. The CDR3 length is 13 residues. CDR3 in amino acids: CASSPGREGEQFF. The CDR3 coding sequence is TGTGCCAGCTCACCGGGGCGCGAAGGGGAGCAGTTCTTC. Together with reference TRBV18 and TRBJ2-1, the CDR3 gives the full variable domain: NAGVMQNPRHLVRRRGQEARLRCSPMKGHSHVYWYRQLPEEGLKFMVYLQKENIIDESGMPKERFSAEFPKEGPSILRIQQVVRGDSAAYFCASSPGREGEQFFGPGTRLTVL.

The rearrangement links TRBV28 to TRBJ1-5; D not certain. V was shortened by 5 bases and J by 5 bases, with 16 bases between the two germline ends. This CDR3 spans 15 amino acids. From germline, CDR1 is MDHEN and CDR2 SYDVKM. CDR3 nucleotide sequence: TGTGCCAGCAGTCCCCTCTCCCCCTCTCATCAGCCCCAGCATTTT. Translating gives CASSPLSPSHQPQHF. The complete variable domain, with remaining parts taken from reference TRBV28 and TRBJ1-5, reads DVKVTQSSRYLVKRTGEKVFLECVQDMDHENMFWYRQDPGLGLRLIYFSYDVKMKEKGDIPEGYSVSREKKERFSLILESASTNQTSMYLCASSPLSPSHQPQHFGDGTRLSIL.

The J gene is TRBJ1-1, the V gene TRBV20-1; D unresolved. V shed 3 bases and J shed 1 base, with 9 bases lying between them. Germline CDR1 DFQATT, CDR2 SNEGSKA (reference sequence). The CDR3 sequence is 13 residues long. The CDR3 region is CSASGRWNTEAFF. The CDR3 bases are TGCAGTGCTAGTGGACGTTGGAACACTGAAGCTTTCTTT.

The V call is TRBV6-5, the J call TRBJ2-7, with a weak D call TRBD1 (5 bases). The CDR3 runs 13 residues. CDR1 is MNHEY and CDR2 is SVGAGI in the germline V gene. V was shortened by 0 bases and J by 6 bases, with 9 bases between the two germline ends. Here the CDR3 reads CASSYSKGREQYF. In DNA form, the CDR3 reads TGTGCCAGCAGTTACTCGAAGGGGCGCGAGCAGTACTTC.

This rearrangement joins TRBV5-1 to TRBJ1-5; 9 nucleotides align to TRBD1. The CDR3 is 15 residues long. The germline CDR1 and CDR2 sequences are SGHRS and YFSETQ. Trimming cost V 3 bases and J 4 bases; bases outside gene matches: 5. The CDR3 DNA follows: TGCGCCAGCAGCTCGACAGGGGGGGAGAATCAGCCCCAGCATTTT. Its protein product is CASSSTGGENQPQHF.

The chain uses TRBV2 and TRBJ2-2, with 7 bases identical to TRBD1. Germline trimming cut 4 bases from V and 2 bases from J; bases unmatched to any gene: 1. This CDR3 is built from 14 residues. Germline CDR1 SNHLY, CDR2 FYNNEI. CDR3 in DNA: TGTGCCAGCAGTGGACAGGGAAACACCGGGGAGCTGTTTTTT. Protein: CASSGQGNTGELFF.

The DNA of the CDR3 is TGCGCCAGCAGCCAGGACCCCTCTGGAAACACCATATATTTT. This encodes CASSQDPSGNTIYF. The genes are TRBV5-1 and TRBJ1-3; no clear D gene. In germline, CDR1 is SGHRS, CDR2 YFSETQ. Trimming took 4 bases from V and 0 from J, leaving 8 bases between them. The CDR3 is 14 residues long.

This rearrangement joins TRBV7-9 to TRBJ1-1, with D unclear. The CDR3 has 15 residues. V was shortened by 4 bases and J by 2 bases, with 14 bases between the two germline ends. CDR1 and CDR2 (germline): SEHNR, FQNEAQ (reference sequence). The DNA for the CDR3 is TGTGCCAGCAGCTCAGCATATCGGGGAAACACTGAAGCTTTCTTT. Residues: CASSSAYRGNTEAFF.